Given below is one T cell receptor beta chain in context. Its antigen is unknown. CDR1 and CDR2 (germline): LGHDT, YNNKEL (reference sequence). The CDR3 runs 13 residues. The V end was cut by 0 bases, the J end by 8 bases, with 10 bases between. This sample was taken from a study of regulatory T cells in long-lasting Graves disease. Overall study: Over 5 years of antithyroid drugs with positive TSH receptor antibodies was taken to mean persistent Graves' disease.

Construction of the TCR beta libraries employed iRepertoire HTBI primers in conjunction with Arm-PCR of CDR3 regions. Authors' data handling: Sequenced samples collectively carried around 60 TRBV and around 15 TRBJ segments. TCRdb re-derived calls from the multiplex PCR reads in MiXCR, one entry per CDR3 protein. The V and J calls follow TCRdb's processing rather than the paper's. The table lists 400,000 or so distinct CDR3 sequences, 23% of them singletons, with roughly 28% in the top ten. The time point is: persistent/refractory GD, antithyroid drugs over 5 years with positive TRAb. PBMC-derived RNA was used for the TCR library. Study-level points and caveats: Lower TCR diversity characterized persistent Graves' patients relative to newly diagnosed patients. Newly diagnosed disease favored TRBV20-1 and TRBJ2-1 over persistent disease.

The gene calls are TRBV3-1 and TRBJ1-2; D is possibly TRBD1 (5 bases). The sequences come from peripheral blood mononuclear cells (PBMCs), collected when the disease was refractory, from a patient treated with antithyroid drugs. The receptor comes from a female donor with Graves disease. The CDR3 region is CASSQEWRDGYTF. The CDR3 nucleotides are TGTGCCAGCAGCCAAGAATGGAGGGACGGCTACACCTTC.